This T cell receptor beta chain emerged from a study of shared clonotypes between healthy human individuals. About the research overall: In total, the donors were two women and three men aged 18 to 49.

TCRdb's table, derived via immunoSEQ multiplex PCR, lists solely in-frame clones and lacks some. This table holds hundreds of thousands of clones, 90% to 97% found once. In germline, CDR1 is SGHAT, CDR2 FQNNGV. V trimming: 3 bases; J trimming: 2 bases; junction bases outside the gene matches: 3. The CDR3 extends over 14 amino acids. Findings and limits, study-wide: Sequencing of the sorted subsets was shown by rarefaction to be incomplete despite large depth.

About this clone itself: What it binds is unknown.

In the CD4+ fraction, cells were divided into CD45RA+ naive and CD45RA-negative memory subsets. The chain combines TRBV11-2 with TRBJ2-7, with 8 bases lining up with TRBD2. The material sequenced was naive CD4+ T cells sorted from blood. Subset here: CD45RA+ positively selected. This receptor was taken from a woman in her thirties in good health. In nucleotides, the CDR3 is TGTGCCAGCAGCTTGGGACTAGACGCCTACGAGCAGTACTTC. Its translation: CASSLGLDAYEQYF.